These 22 T cell receptor beta chains share one sample of origin, sequenced in a study of cytomegalovirus exposure and HLA in healthy donors (dated by TCRdb to about 2017). To prepare the library, the immunoSEQ multiplex PCR assay was applied. TCRdb provides this immuneACCESS table in a form limited to in-frame rearrangements. Some clones are lacking; in checked studies, under half of them reflect an unresolved V gene, and why the rest are absent is not known. Counted in this sample were approximately 270,000 clones; less than 90% of them appeared once. Jointly, the top ten make up approximately 12% of the sample. The sample comprised PBMCs. Source of these receptors: a man aged 18 to 30 in good health and CMV-seropositive.

The DNA for the CDR3 is TGTGCCAGCACCCCACCGGGCCGGGGTCAAGAGACCCAGTACTTC. Translation gives CASTPPGRGQETQYF. The rearrangement joins TRBV6-1 to TRBJ2-5; D may be TRBD2 (5 bases). The CDR3 is made up of 15 amino acids. With 7 bases removed from V and 2 bases from J, the gap between germline ends came to 17 bases. The V gene's germline CDR1 is MNHNS and CDR2 SASEGT.

The CDR3 DNA follows: TGCGCCAGCAGCCCCGGGGTAGCGGGAGAGGGAACCTACGAGCAGTACTTC. Translated, it gives CASSPGVAGEGTYEQYF. The gene calls are TRBV4-1 and TRBJ2-7, with 9 bases matching TRBD2. The trim removed 4 bases at V and 2 bases at J, leaving 12 bases unmatched. The CDR3 has 17 amino acids. CDR1 is MGHRA and CDR2 is YSYEKL in the germline V gene.

The chain is built from TRBV30 and TRBJ1-2; TRBD1 might be the D (5 bases). There are 11 residues in the CDR3. Germline V CDR1 and CDR2: GTSNPN, SVGIG (reference sequence). CDR3 in DNA: TGTGCTAGCGGGGGTAACTATGGCTACACCTTC. This codes for CASGGNYGYTF.

V gene TRBV18 combines with J gene TRBJ1-5, with TRBD1 identical over 7 bases. Per germline, CDR1 KGHSH and CDR2 LQKENI. With 5 bases clipped from V and 2 bases from J, the junction kept 6 bases outside the gene matches. The CDR3 runs to 15 residues. For the CDR3, the DNA is TGTGCCAGCTCAGACGACAGGGAGGGCAATCAGCCCCAGCATTTT. It is translated as CASSDDREGNQPQHF.

The rearrangement links TRBV7-9 to TRBJ2-1; TRBD1 or TRBD2 may be the D gene (6 bases each). The germline V gene has CDR1 SEHNR and CDR2 FQNEAQ (reference sequence). This CDR3 is built from 16 residues. Trimming took off 5 bases at V and 2 bases at J, with 16 bases between the two ends. CDR3 coding DNA: TGTGCCAGCAGCATAGGAGGGGGGCGTCCCTACAATGAGCAGTTCTTC. It translates to CASSIGGGRPYNEQFF.

By share of the sample, this clone is large. This chain uses TRBV7-9 with TRBJ2-5; the D gene is possibly TRBD1 (5 bases). The CDR3 length is 19 residues. CDR1 and CDR2 (germline): SEHNR, FQNEAQ (reference sequence). V lost 5 bases and J 2 bases, leaving 27 bases between the germline ends. Written as DNA, the CDR3 is TGTGCCAGCAGCGCAAAGCTGTCAGGGAAATTGCGGTTACAAGAGACCCAGTACTTC. It specifies CASSAKLSGKLRLQETQYF. The complete variable domain, with remaining parts taken from reference TRBV7-9 and TRBJ2-5, reads DTGVSQNPRHKITKRGQNVTFRCDPISEHNRLYWYRQTLGQGPEFLTYFQNEAQLEKSRLLSDRFSAERPKGSFSTLEIQRTEQGDSAMYLCASSAKLSGKLRLQETQYFGPGTRLLVL.

The genes are TRBV30 and TRBJ2-7, with D possibly being TRBD2 (5 bases). There are 13 residues in the CDR3. Germline V CDR1 and CDR2: GTSNPN, SVGIG (reference sequence). Trimming took 1 base from V and 4 from J, leaving 11 bases between them. The CDR3 coding sequence is TGTGCCTGGAGTGCCCGACTACTTTACGAGCAGTACTTC. It specifies CAWSARLLYEQYF.

The V call is TRBV27, the J call TRBJ2-7; 13 bases agree with TRBD2. Germline CDR1 reads MNHEY; CDR2 reads SMNVEV (reference sequence). J was trimmed by 2 bases and V by 6 bases; bases with no gene match: 7. The CDR3 loop spans 16 amino acids. The CDR3 coding sequence is TGTGCCAGCAGCAAAACTGGGACTAGCGGGGCCTACGAGCAGTACTTC. Its translation: CASSKTGTSGAYEQYF.

The chain links TRBV5-4 to TRBJ2-1; TRBD2 matches at 13 bases. This CDR3 is 15 amino acids long. The J segment lost 8 bases and the V segment lost 6 bases, leaving 8 bases of the junction unmatched. The V gene's germline CDR1 is SGHNT and CDR2 YYREEE (reference sequence). Here the CDR3 DNA reads TGTGCCAGCACCCTCGGGACTAGCGGGATCGATGAGCAGTTCTTC. Its translation is CASTLGTSGIDEQFF. The whole variable domain, filled in from reference TRBV5-4 and TRBJ2-1, reads ETGVTQSPTHLIKTRGQQVTLRCSSQSGHNTVSWYQQALGQGPQFIFQYYREEENGRGNFPPRFSGLQFPNYSSELNVNALELDDSALYLCASTLGTSGIDEQFFGPGTRLTVL.

The chain combines TRBV9 with TRBJ1-2; D uncertain. Per germline, CDR1 SGDLS and CDR2 YYNGEE. V was shortened by 3 bases and J by 0 bases, with 15 bases between the two germline ends. The CDR3 extends over 16 amino acids. CDR3 nucleotide sequence: TGTGCCAGCAGCGAGAGGGAGTCGGGATCTAACTATGGCTACACCTTC. It is translated as CASSERESGSNYGYTF.

This clone was counted once. The rearrangement uses TRBV6-4 and TRBJ2-5, with D tentatively TRBD1 (5 bases). This CDR3 comprises 13 residues. Germline V gene data show CDR1 as MRHNA and CDR2 as SNTAGT. V lost 6 bases, J lost 1 base, and 9 bases lay in between. The CDR3 DNA is TGTGCCAGCAGCCGACAGCTCCAAGAGACCCAGTACTTC. It encodes CASSRQLQETQYF.

V and J are TRBV5-4 and TRBJ2-7; 10 bases match TRBD1. Germline V gene data show CDR1 as SGHNT and CDR2 as YYREEE (reference sequence). J gave up 1 base and V 4 bases, and 5 bases lay outside the gene matches. This CDR3 region has 15 residues. The chain's CDR3 is CASSPRDRGSYEQYF. The DNA of the CDR3 is TGTGCCAGCAGCCCAAGGGACAGGGGTTCCTACGAGCAGTACTTC.

This chain joins TRBV29-1 and TRBJ2-7; perhaps TRBD2 as D (5 bases). V was trimmed by 2 bases and J by 5 bases, leaving 16 bases between them. CDR1 is SQVTM, CDR2 ANQGSEA, per germline. The CDR3 runs 14 residues. In nucleotides, the CDR3 is TGCAGCGTTGAAAAGCCGGGGTTCTGGAACGAGCAGTACTTC. Translated, it gives CSVEKPGFWNEQYF.

The J gene is TRBJ2-7, the V gene TRBV9; D ambiguous. This CDR3 has 15 residues. The germline V and J ends were trimmed by 0 bases and 2 bases, with 12 bases remaining between them. Germline CDR1 reads SGDLS; CDR2 reads YYNGEE. The CDR3 sequence: CASSVESEMAYEQYF. As DNA, the CDR3 is TGTGCCAGCAGCGTAGAGAGTGAGATGGCCTACGAGCAGTACTTC.

The V gene is TRBV6-1, the J gene TRBJ2-7; 7 positions agree with TRBD1. V was clipped by 4 bases and J by 4 bases; unmatched bases: 7. This CDR3 comprises 14 residues. CDR1 and CDR2 (germline): MNHNS, SASEGT. The chain's CDR3 is CASSVDREPYEQYF. CDR3 sequence (DNA): TGTGCCAGCAGTGTTGACAGGGAGCCGTACGAGCAGTACTTC.

In DNA form, the CDR3 reads TGTGCCTGGGATACAGGGGTTAATGAAAAACTGTTTTTT. Encoded protein: CAWDTGVNEKLFF. The chain has TRBV30 and TRBJ1-4, with 7 positions matching TRBD1. Germline assignment: CDR1 GTSNPN and CDR2 SVGIG (reference sequence). Trimming at V came to 5 bases and at J to 4 bases, leaving 4 bases not matched to a gene. The CDR3 is 13 amino acids.

The chain carries TRBV4-1 and TRBJ1-2, with a tentative D call TRBD1 (6 bases). V lost 0 bases and J lost 9, with 17 bases in between. CDR1 is MGHRA and CDR2 is YSYEKL in the germline V gene. CDR3 length equals 15 residues. The CDR3 is CASSQEWMRGASYTF. Written as DNA, the CDR3 is TGCGCCAGCAGCCAAGAGTGGATGAGGGGGGCGAGCTACACCTTC.

CDR3: CASSLEQGALGYTF. Here the CDR3 DNA reads TGCGCCAGCAGCTTGGAACAGGGGGCGCTCGGCTACACCTTC. The chain links TRBV5-1 to TRBJ1-2; TRBD1 matches at 9 bases. Germline CDR1 and CDR2: SGHRS and YFSETQ. V shed 0 bases and J 8 bases; nucleotides not matched to a gene: 5. The CDR3 is 14 amino acids.

The gene calls are TRBV4-1 and TRBJ1-1; D gene unclear. Germline CDR1 is MGHRA and CDR2 is YSYEKL. The CDR3 is 17 residues long. With 5 bases removed from V and 4 bases from J, the gap between germline ends came to 23 bases. This CDR3 reads CASSDLRVLERFTEAFF. The CDR3 nucleotides read TGCGCCAGCAGCGATCTACGGGTTTTGGAAAGGTTCACTGAAGCTTTCTTT.

This chain uses TRBV29-1 with TRBJ1-2, with D unresolved. The CDR3 has 13 residues. CDR1 is SQVTM, CDR2 ANQGSEA, per germline. The germline V and J ends were trimmed by 2 bases and 6 bases, with 13 bases remaining between them. The CDR3, as DNA: TGCAGCGTTGAACGGCCCGTCGACAATGGCTACACCTTC. Protein: CSVERPVDNGYTF.

This sequence joins TRBV6-1 and TRBJ2-7, with D perhaps matching TRBD1 (5 bases). Trimming cost V 5 bases and J 2 bases, with 10 bases left between them. The V gene's germline CDR1 is MNHNS and CDR2 SASEGT. The CDR3 runs 13 residues. CDR3 sequence: CASSPRQTYEQYF. CDR3 coding DNA: TGTGCCAGCAGTCCTCGACAGACCTACGAGCAGTACTTC.

The chain carries TRBV7-2 and TRBJ2-7, with TRBD2 matching 7 bases. The CDR3 contains 16 residues. The germline V gene encodes CDR1 SGHTA and CDR2 FQGNSA. Trimming removed 0 bases from V and 1 base from J; junction bases left unmatched: 6. The CDR3 sequence is CASSLAPAGLSYEQYF. As DNA, the CDR3 is TGTGCCAGCAGCTTAGCCCCAGCGGGACTTTCCTACGAGCAGTACTTC.